The subject of this entry is one T cell receptor (beta chain). Its specificity is unknown. The data originate from a study of CD8 T cells in ankylosing spondylitis. General study results and limits: Made up of roughly 8 highly homologous variants, a TCR beta motif appeared characteristic of ankylosing spondylitis blood. Those disease-linked clones were CD8+; they were also relatively rare in peripheral blood. Enrichment of disease-linked clones was reportedly significant in matched ankylosing spondylitis synovial fluid. Some motif variants had been reported before (in reactive arthritis synovial fluid and blood).

TCR beta libraries were made by quantitative 5'-RACE with molecular barcodes. TCRdb passed the 5' RACE reads through MiXCR, listing each CDR3 protein once. The sample carries over 700,000 distinct CDR3 sequences, around a fifth recorded once. What was sequenced was blood, either unsorted or a sorted T cell fraction (not recorded which). The receptor comes from a male donor with ankylosing spondylitis.

CDR3 loop: CATRGQGLPAFF. As DNA, the CDR3 is TGTGCCACCCGGGGACAGGGGCTCCCAGCTTTCTTT. The rearrangement uses TRBV7-9 and TRBJ1-1; 10 positions match TRBD1. V lost 10 bases and J lost 10; bases outside the gene matches: 9. CDR1 is SEHNR and CDR2 is FQNEAQ in the germline V gene (reference sequence). The CDR3 runs to 12 residues.